What follows are 9 T cell receptor beta chains derived from one specimen sequenced in a study of blood T cell repertoires in COVID-19. Measured with immunoSEQ multiplex PCR; TCRdb has only the in-frame clones, and not every one. Of over 150,000 clones detected, 85% to 90% appear once; the ten largest clones hold around 2%. The sequencing input was peripheral blood. The source of these receptors is a man aged 45-65 years who had recovered from COVID-19.

This chain links TRBV4-1 with TRBJ2-1, with TRBD2 identical over 9 bases. Germline V lookup: CDR1 MGHRA, CDR2 YSYEKL. The CDR3 totals 16 residues. With 1 base clipped from V and 5 bases from J, the junction kept 6 bases outside the gene matches. The CDR3 bases are TGCGCCAGCAGCCAAGGACCAGCGGGAGGAGACAATGAGCAGTTCTTC. Translating it yields CASSQGPAGGDNEQFF.

The chain links TRBV5-1 to TRBJ2-6, with 8 bases lining up with TRBD1. This CDR3 is built from 20 residues. Per the germline V gene, CDR1 is SGHRS and CDR2 is YFSETQ. Trimming cost V 3 bases and J 0 bases; bases outside gene matches: 14. CDR3 protein: CASSSRQGTTRGSGANVLTF. Written as DNA, the CDR3 is TGCGCCAGCAGCTCCCGACAGGGGACGACCCGGGGCTCTGGGGCCAACGTCCTGACTTTC.

A few counts support this clone. This chain uses TRBV6-5 with TRBJ1-2; D gene ambiguous. V gave up 0 bases and J gave up 5 bases, with 7 bases separating them. This CDR3 is 13 amino acids long. Germline CDR1 is MNHEY and CDR2 is SVGAGI. The CDR3 protein is CASSYSWQYGYTF. CDR3 DNA sequence: TGTGCCAGCAGTTACTCGTGGCAGTATGGCTACACCTTC.

This clone was seen a few times. V and J are TRBV10-1 and TRBJ2-7; D is unclear. The CDR3 sequence is 11 residues long. Trimming pared 3 bases from V and 6 bases from J, leaving 6 bases between. Germline assignment: CDR1 WNHNN and CDR2 SYGVQD (reference sequence). The CDR3 spells CASSEAIEQYF. The CDR3 nucleotides read TGCGCCAGCAGTGAAGCGATCGAGCAGTACTTC.

This chain uses TRBV19 with TRBJ2-7; D is unclear. The CDR3 consists of 13 residues. The germline CDR1 and CDR2 sequences are LNHDA and SQIVND (reference sequence). V was shortened by 3 bases and J by 1 base, with 7 bases between the two germline ends. The CDR3 loop is CASSINLSYEQYF. CDR3 DNA sequence: TGTGCCAGTAGTATTAATCTATCCTACGAGCAGTACTTC.

This sequence joins TRBV13 and TRBJ2-7, with D possibly TRBD1 on 6 matching bases. The CDR3 length is 13 residues. Trimming removed 3 bases from V and 4 bases from J, with 10 bases in between. Germline V CDR1 and CDR2: PRHDT, FYEKMQ (reference sequence). The CDR3 DNA reads as TGTGCCAGCAGCTTCAAGGGGGAATACGAGCAGTACTTC. This gives the protein CASSFKGEYEQYF.

This chain connects TRBV5-4 to TRBJ1-4, with D possibly TRBD1 on 5 matching bases. Trimming took 0 bases from V and 8 from J, leaving 8 bases between them. The CDR3 has 13 amino acids. Germline CDR1 SGHNT, CDR2 YYREEE (reference sequence). The CDR3 sequence: CASSLDGGEKLFF. CDR3 in DNA: TGTGCCAGCAGCTTGGATGGGGGGGAAAAACTGTTTTTT.

The J gene is TRBJ2-7, the V gene TRBV19; D gene uncertain. Germline CDR1 reads LNHDA; CDR2 reads SQIVND (reference sequence). The CDR3 covers 13 residues. V shed 2 bases and J shed 3 bases, with 8 bases lying between them. CDR3 nucleotide sequence: TGTGCCAGTAGTATACAGGCTCACTACGAGCAGTACTTC. It yields the protein CASSIQAHYEQYF.

The V gene is TRBV6-2 or TRBV6-3, the J gene TRBJ2-5; 15 bases fit TRBD2. Germline CDR1 reads MNHEY; CDR2 reads SVGEGT. After removal of 6 bases from V and 3 bases from J, the junction contained 5 bases not matched to a gene. CDR3 length equals 16 residues. This CDR3 reads CASSAGTSGGKETQYF. The CDR3 DNA reads as TGTGCCAGCAGCGCAGGGACTAGCGGGGGGAAAGAGACCCAGTACTTC.